This TCR beta chain was recorded in a study of T-cell reconstitution after alpha-beta-depleted transplantation in children (dated by TCRdb to 2016 to 2018). At the level of the whole study: Using TCR repertoire profiling, the study followed T-cell immune reconstitution in a quantitative way in children after TCRalphabeta/CD19-depleted allogeneic hematopoietic cell transplantation.

The CDR3 runs 14 residues from the cysteine to the phenylalanine. Here the CDR3 DNA is all that survives: 42 bases in frame from base 1. CDR1 and CDR2, per the germline V gene, are SQVTM and ANQGSEA. V is clipped by 1 base and J by 1 base, and the sequence between their germline boundaries is 10 bases long. The library was built by means of PCR. Sequencer: Illumina HiSeq 2500. TCR libraries were prepared with molecular barcoding, using unique molecular identifiers to normalize TCRbeta repertoire quantification. TCRdb itself trimmed the public reads at Q25 with fastp, ran MiXCR and retained productive beta chains. CDR3 protein duplicates are merged, each entry listing the most common genes and DNA. The sample has roughly 300,000 distinct CDR3 sequences on record, over 8% of them singletons. The ten largest clones take up over 9% of the sample. A note on this clonotype: Its recognized antigen is unknown. No much larger clone exists at a distance of one base, and base qualities are not known.

In this chain, TRBV29-1 is recombined with TRBJ1-1; the D gene is perhaps TRBD1, on 5 matching bases. The source is a human donor who donated a stem cell graft to a child with SCID. This sample comprised PBMCs from the stem cell graft donor, obtained from the stem cell graft. CDR3 protein: CSVEGGMRNTEAFF. The sequenced DNA is TGCAGCGTTGAAGGGGGCATGAGGAACACTGAAGCTTTCTTT.